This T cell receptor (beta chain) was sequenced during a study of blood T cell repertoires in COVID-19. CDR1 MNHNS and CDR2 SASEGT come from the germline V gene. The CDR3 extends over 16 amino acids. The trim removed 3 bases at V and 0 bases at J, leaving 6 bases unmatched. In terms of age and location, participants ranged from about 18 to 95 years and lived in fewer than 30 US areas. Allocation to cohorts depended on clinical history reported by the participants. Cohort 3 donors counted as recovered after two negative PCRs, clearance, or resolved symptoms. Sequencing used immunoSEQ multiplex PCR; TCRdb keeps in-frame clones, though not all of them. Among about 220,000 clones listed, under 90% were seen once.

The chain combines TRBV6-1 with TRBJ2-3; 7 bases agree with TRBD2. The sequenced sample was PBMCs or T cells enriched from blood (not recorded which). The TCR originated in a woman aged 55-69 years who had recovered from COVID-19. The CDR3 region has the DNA TGTGCCAGCAGTGACCTAGCGGCTGCAAGCACAGATACGCAGTATTTT. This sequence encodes CASSDLAAASTDTQYF.